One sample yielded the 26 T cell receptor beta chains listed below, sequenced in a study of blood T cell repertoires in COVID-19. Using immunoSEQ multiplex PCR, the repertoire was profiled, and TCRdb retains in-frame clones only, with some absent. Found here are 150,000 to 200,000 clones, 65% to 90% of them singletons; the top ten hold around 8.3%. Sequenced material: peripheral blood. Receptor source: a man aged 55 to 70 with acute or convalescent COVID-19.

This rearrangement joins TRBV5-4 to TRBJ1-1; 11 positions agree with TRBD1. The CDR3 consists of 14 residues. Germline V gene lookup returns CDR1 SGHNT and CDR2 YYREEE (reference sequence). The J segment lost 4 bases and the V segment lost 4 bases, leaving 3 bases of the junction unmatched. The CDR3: CASSLGTGGTEAFF. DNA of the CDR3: TGTGCCAGCAGCCTCGGGACAGGGGGCACTGAAGCTTTCTTT.

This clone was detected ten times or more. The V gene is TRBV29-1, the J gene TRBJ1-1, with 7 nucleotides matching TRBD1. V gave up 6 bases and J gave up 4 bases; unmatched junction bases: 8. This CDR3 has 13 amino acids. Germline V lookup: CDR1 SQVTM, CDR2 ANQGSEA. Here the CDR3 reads CSVQGGRATEAFF. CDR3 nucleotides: TGCAGCGTCCAGGGGGGAAGGGCCACTGAAGCTTTCTTT.

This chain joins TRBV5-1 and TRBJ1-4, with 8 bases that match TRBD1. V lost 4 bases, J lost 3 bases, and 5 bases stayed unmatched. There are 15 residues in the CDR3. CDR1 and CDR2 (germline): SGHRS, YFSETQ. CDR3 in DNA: TGCGCCAGCAGCCTGACAGGGGCCTCTAATGAAAAACTGTTTTTT. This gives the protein CASSLTGASNEKLFF.

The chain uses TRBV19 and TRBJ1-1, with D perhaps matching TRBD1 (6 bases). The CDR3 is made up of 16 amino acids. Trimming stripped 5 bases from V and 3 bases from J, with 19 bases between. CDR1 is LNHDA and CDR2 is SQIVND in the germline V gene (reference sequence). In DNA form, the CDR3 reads TGTGCCAGTAGTGTTGACAGGTCTGGCGCGGACACTGAAGCTTTCTTT. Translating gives CASSVDRSGADTEAFF.

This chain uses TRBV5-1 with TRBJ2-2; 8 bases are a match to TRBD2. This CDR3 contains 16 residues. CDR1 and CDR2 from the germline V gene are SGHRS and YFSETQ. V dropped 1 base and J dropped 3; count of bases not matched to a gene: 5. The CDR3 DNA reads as TGCGCCAGCAGCTTGATTACTAGCGGACACACCGGGGAGCTGTTTTTT. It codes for CASSLITSGHTGELFF.

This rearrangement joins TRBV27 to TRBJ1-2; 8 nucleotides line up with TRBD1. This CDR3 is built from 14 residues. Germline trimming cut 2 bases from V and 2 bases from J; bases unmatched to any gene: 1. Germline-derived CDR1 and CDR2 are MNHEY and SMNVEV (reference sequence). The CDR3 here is CASSLQGANYGYTF. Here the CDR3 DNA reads TGTGCCAGCAGTTTACAGGGGGCGAACTATGGCTACACCTTC.

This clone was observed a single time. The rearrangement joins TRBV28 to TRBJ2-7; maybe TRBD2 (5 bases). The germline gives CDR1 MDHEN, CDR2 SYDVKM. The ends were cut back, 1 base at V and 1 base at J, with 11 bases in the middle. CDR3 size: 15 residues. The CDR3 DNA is TGTGCCAGCAGTTTATATGGCGGGCGATCCTACGAGCAGTACTTC. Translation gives CASSLYGGRSYEQYF.

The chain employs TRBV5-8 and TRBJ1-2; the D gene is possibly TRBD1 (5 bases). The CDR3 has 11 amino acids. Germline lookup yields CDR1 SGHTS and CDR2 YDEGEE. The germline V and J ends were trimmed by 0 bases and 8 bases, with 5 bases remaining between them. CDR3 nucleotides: TGTGCCAGCAGCTTGGGGGGCGGCTACACCTTC. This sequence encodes CASSLGGGYTF.

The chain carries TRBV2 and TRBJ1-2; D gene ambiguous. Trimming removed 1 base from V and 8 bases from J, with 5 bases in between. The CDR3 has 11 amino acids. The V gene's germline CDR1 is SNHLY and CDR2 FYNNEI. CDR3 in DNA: TGTGCCAGCAGTGAAGGAGGCGGCTACACCTTC. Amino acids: CASSEGGGYTF.

The CDR3 spells CASSGTASNTEAFF. DNA of the CDR3: TGTGCCAGCAGCGGGACAGCTTCGAACACTGAAGCTTTCTTT. V is TRBV5-5 and J is TRBJ1-1; TRBD1 matches 7 bases. The CDR3 spans 14 residues. The V gene end was trimmed by 4 bases and the J gene end by 1 base; junction bases not matched to a gene: 4. The V gene's germline CDR1 is SGHKS and CDR2 YYEKEE (reference sequence).

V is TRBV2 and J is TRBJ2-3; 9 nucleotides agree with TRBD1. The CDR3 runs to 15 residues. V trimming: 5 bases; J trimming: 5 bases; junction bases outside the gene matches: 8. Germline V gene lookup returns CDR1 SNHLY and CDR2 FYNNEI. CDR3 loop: CASSRQGQGGDTQYF. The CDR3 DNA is TGTGCCAGCAGTCGACAGGGACAGGGAGGAGATACGCAGTATTTT.

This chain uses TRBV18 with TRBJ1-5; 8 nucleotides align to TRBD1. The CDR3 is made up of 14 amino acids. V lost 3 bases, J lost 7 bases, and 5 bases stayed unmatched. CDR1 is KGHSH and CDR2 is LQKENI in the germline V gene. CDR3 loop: CASSPTGQEQPQHF. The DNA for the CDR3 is TGTGCCAGCTCACCCACGGGACAGGAGCAGCCCCAGCATTTT.

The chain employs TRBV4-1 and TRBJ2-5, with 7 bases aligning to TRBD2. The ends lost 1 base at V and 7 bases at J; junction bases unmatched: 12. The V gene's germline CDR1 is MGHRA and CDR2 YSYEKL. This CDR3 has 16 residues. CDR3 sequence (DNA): TGCGCCAGCAGCCAAGGAAAGGCTAGCGGATACGGGACCCAGTACTTC. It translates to CASSQGKASGYGTQYF.

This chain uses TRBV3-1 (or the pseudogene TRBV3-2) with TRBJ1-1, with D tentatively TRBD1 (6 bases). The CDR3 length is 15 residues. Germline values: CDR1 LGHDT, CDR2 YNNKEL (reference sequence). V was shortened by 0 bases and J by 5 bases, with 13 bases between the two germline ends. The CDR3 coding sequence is TGTGCCAGCAGCCAAGAGGGGGGGGCGAAAACTGAAGCTTTCTTT. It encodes CASSQEGGAKTEAFF.

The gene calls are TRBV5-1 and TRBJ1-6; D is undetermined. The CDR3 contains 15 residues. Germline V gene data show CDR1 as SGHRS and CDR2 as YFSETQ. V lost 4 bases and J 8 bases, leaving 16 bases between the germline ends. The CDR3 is CASSPNRVSDSPLHF. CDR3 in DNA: TGCGCCAGCAGCCCCAACCGGGTGAGTGATTCACCCCTCCACTTT.

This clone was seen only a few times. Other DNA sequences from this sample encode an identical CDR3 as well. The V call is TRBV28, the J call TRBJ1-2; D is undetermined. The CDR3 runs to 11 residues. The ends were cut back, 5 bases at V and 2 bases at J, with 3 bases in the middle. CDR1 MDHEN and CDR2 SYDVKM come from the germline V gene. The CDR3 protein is CASSRNYGYTF. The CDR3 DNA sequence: TGTGCCAGCAGTCGGAACTATGGCTACACCTTC.

The CDR3 coding sequence is TGTGCCAGCAGCCTGCAGGGGGCCGGCAATCAGCCCCAGCATTTT. The encoded protein is CASSLQGAGNQPQHF. V gene TRBV7-9 combines with J gene TRBJ1-5, with 8 bases fitting TRBD1. The trim removed 5 bases at V and 2 bases at J, leaving 5 bases unmatched. CDR3 size: 15 residues. Germline lookup yields CDR1 SEHNR and CDR2 FQNEAQ (reference sequence).

The CDR3 DNA is TGTGCCAGCAGCTCCCGTCCGGGGAGCACCGGGGAGCTGTTTTTT. Protein: CASSSRPGSTGELFF. The chain links TRBV7-3 to TRBJ2-2, with D maybe TRBD2 (5 bases). The CDR3 length is 15 residues. Trimming removed 4 bases from V and 4 bases from J, with 13 bases in between. Looked up from germline, CDR1 is SGHTA and CDR2 is FQGTGA.

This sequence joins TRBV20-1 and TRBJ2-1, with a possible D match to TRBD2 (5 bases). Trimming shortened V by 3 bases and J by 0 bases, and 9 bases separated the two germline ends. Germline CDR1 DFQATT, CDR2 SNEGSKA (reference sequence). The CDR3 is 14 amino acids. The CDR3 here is CSASWESSYNEQFF. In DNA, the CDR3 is TGCAGTGCTAGTTGGGAGTCCTCCTACAATGAGCAGTTCTTC.

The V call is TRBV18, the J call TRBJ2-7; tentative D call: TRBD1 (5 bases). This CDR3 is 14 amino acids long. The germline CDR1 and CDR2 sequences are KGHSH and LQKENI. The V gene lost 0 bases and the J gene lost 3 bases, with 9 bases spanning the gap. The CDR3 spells CASSPPGQGYEQYF. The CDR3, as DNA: TGTGCCAGCTCACCACCGGGGCAGGGCTACGAGCAGTACTTC.

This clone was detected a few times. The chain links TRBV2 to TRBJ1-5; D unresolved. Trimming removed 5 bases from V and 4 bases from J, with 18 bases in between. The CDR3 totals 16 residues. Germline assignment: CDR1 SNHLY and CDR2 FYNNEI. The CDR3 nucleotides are TGTGCCAGCAGTAGGACTCGCTACCAACTTAATCAGCCCCAGCATTTT. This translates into CASSRTRYQLNQPQHF.

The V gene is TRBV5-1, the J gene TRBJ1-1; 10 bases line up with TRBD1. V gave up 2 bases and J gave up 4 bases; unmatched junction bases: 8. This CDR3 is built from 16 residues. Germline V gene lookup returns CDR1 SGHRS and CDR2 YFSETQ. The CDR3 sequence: CASSFLTGGDGTEAFF. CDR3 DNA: TGCGCCAGCAGCTTCTTGACAGGGGGCGATGGCACTGAAGCTTTCTTT. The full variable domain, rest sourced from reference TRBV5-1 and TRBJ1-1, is KAGVTQTPRYLIKTRGQQVTLSCSPISGHRSVSWYQQTPGQGLQFLFEYFSETQRNKGNFPGRFSGRQFSNSRSEMNVSTLELGDSALYLCASSFLTGGDGTEAFFGQGTRLTVV.

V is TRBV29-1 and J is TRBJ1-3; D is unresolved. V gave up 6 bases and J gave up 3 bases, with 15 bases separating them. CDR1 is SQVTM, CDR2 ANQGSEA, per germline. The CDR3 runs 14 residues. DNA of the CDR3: TGCAGCGTCCGCACGGGAGTGGGTGGAAACACCATATATTTT. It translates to CSVRTGVGGNTIYF.

CDR3 coding DNA: TGCGCCAGCAGCCCCCCGACTAGCGGACTTTACGAGCAGTACTTC. Translating gives CASSPPTSGLYEQYF. The rearrangement joins TRBV5-1 to TRBJ2-7; 9 nucleotides align to TRBD2. V shed 4 bases, J shed 4 bases, and the junction held 9 bases outside the gene matches. Germline V gene sequence: CDR1 SGHRS, CDR2 YFSETQ. The CDR3 length is 15 residues.

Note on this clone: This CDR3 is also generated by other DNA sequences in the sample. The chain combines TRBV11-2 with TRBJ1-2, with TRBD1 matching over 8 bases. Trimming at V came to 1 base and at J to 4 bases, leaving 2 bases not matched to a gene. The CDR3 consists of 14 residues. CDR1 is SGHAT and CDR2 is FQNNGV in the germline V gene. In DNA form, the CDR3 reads TGTGCCAGCAGCTTAGGTACAGGGGGCTATGGCTACACCTTC. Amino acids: CASSLGTGGYGYTF.

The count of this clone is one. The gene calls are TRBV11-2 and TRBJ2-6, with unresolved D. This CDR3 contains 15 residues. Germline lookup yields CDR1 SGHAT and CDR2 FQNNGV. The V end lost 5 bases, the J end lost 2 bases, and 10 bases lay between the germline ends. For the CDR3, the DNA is TGTGCCAGCAGCCGCGTGTTGGCTGGGGCCAACGTCCTGACTTTC. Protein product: CASSRVLAGANVLTF.